This section outlines one TCR beta chain sequence together with its context. This sample was included in a study of shared clonotypes between healthy human individuals. Healthy HIV-negative adults without recent acute infections or vaccinations served as donors. Assay execution proceeded at the deep level. The sorted-subset replicate PCRs were given approximately 190 ng DNA, which is approximately 30,000 T cell genomes. Method: immunoSEQ multiplex PCR; TCRdb's copy keeps in-frame clones and lacks some. The sample holds approximately 1.5 million clones, roughly 98.5% seen once. The V gene's germline CDR1 is SQVTM and CDR2 ANQGSEA. CDR3 length equals 13 residues. With 7 bases clipped from V and 5 bases from J, the junction kept 4 bases outside the gene matches.

This receptor was identified in a young man in good health. The rearrangement uses TRBV29-1 and TRBJ2-5; 13 nucleotides align to TRBD2. Material for sequencing was naive CD4+ T cells sorted from blood. Subset meaning: CD45RA+ positively selected. This chain's CDR3 is CSGTSGSGETQYF. The DNA for the CDR3 is TGCAGCGGGACTAGCGGGAGTGGTGAGACCCAGTACTTC.